This is a list of T cell receptor beta chains from one sample in a study of cytomegalovirus exposure and HLA in healthy donors. Assay used: immunoSEQ multiplex PCR; TCRdb lists only in-frame clones, some missing. The sample yields over 150,000 clones, approximately 76% seen once. Input material: PBMCs. The receptors derive from a man in his sixties in good health and CMV-seronegative. Both conserved end residues are part of each CDR3. A D gene is named only where the DNA matches it firmly. Where a row states a size, it is once, few, many or the class of an expanded clone; other rows omit it.

v_call	clone_size	j_call	d_call	cdr3_nt	cdr3_aa
TRBV11-2	.	TRBJ1-4	TRBD1	TGTGCCAGCAGCTTAGGGACAGGGGATGAAAAACTGTTTTTT	CASSLGTGDEKLFF
TRBV7-3	.	TRBJ2-2	TRBD1	TGTGCCAGCAGTCCTACCGGGACAGGGGTCGGGGAGCTGTTTTTT	CASSPTGTGVGELFF
TRBV5-1	.	TRBJ2-7	TRBD2	TGCGCCAGCAGCAGGGGACTAGCGGGTTACTCCTACGAGCAGTACTTC	CASSRGLAGYSYEQYF
TRBV28	.	TRBJ2-5	.	TGTGCCAGCAGTCCGACCCTTGGAGGGAGAGAGACCCAGTACTTC	CASSPTLGGRETQYF
TRBV7-3	.	TRBJ2-3	TRBD2	TGTGCCAGCAGCTTAGGGAGGGGCCCAGATACGCAGTATTTT	CASSLGRGPDTQYF
TRBV6-5	.	TRBJ2-7	TRBD2	TGTGCCAGCAGTAAGCTAGCGGCCTTGGGGGAGCAGTACTTC	CASSKLAALGEQYF
TRBV7-9	.	TRBJ2-1	.	TGTGCCAGCAGCTTGCTCCAGAACAATGAGCAGTTCTTC	CASSLLQNNEQFF
TRBV6-4	.	TRBJ2-3	TRBD2	TGTGCCAGCAGTGACTCTCCCGGGGTTAGCGGGAGACAAGCAGATACGCAGTATTTT	CASSDSPGVSGRQADTQYF
TRBV6-6	.	TRBJ1-4	TRBD1	TGTGCCAGCAGCTACAGGGGGAGTTGGGAAAAACTGTTTTTT	CASSYRGSWEKLFF
TRBV7-9	once	TRBJ1-4	TRBD1	TGTGCCAGCAGCCAAGGCGGAGGGGGCCTGTTTTTT	CASSQGGGGLFF
TRBV7-2	.	TRBJ2-7	.	TGTGCCAGCAGCTTAGCGCTCCCTAGTACTCTCTACGAGCAGTACTTC	CASSLALPSTLYEQYF
TRBV19	once	TRBJ2-1	.	TGTGCCAGTAGTATAAGGGACATCAATGAGCAGTTCTTC	CASSIRDINEQFF
TRBV7-7	.	TRBJ2-2	TRBD2	TGTGCCAGCCGCGCGGGGGGACTCGCGAACACCGGGGAGCTGTTTTTT	CASRAGGLANTGELFF
TRBV9	.	TRBJ2-5	TRBD2	TGTGCCAGCAGCGTAGTAACGGGAGGGCCTCAGACCCAGTACTTC	CASSVVTGGPQTQYF
TRBV4-2	.	TRBJ1-5	TRBD1	TGTGCCAGCAGCCGAGACAGGGTAAATCAGCCCCAGCATTTT	CASSRDRVNQPQHF
TRBV5-6	few	TRBJ2-2	.	TGTGCCACCAGCTTAGGGAGAGACACCGGGGAGCTGTTTTTT	CATSLGRDTGELFF
TRBV5-8	.	TRBJ1-5	.	TGTGCCAGCAGCTCAGGGTTTCACAATCAGCCCCAGCATTTT	CASSSGFHNQPQHF
TRBV30	.	TRBJ1-4	TRBD1	TGTGCCGGGACGACAGGGACTAATGAAAAACTGTTTTTT	CAGTTGTNEKLFF
TRBV5-1	.	TRBJ2-1	TRBD2	TGCGCCAGCAGCTTGACGGCGGGACTAGCGGGGAACAATGAGCAGTTCTTC	CASSLTAGLAGNNEQFF
TRBV7-9	.	TRBJ1-2	TRBD1	TGTGCCAGCAGCCTCGGGAACGACAGGGACGGCTACACCTTC	CASSLGNDRDGYTF
TRBV15	.	TRBJ1-2	.	TGTGCCACCAGCCGCCAAGGGGGGGGTAATGTCTATGGCTACACCTTC	CATSRQGGGNVYGYTF
TRBV21-1	few	TRBJ2-4	.	TGTGCCAGCAGCAAAGGGACAGGGGCTATGAGAAACATTCAGTACTTC	CASSKGTGAMRNIQYF
TRBV2	.	TRBJ1-2	TRBD1	TGTGCCAGCAGTACCAGGGGACAGGGGATGTACGGCTACACCTTC	CASSTRGQGMYGYTF
TRBV19	once	TRBJ1-2	.	TGTGCCAGTAATGGCAGGGTAAATGGCTACACCTTC	CASNGRVNGYTF
TRBV5-1	.	TRBJ2-5	.	TGCGCCAGCCACCCCGCGGTGGGTGAGACCCAGTACTTC	CASHPAVGETQYF
TRBV6-1	.	TRBJ1-6	.	TGTGCCAGCAATCGGGGGTGGTCAAATTCACCCCTCCACTTT	CASNRGWSNSPLHF
TRBV7-8	.	TRBJ2-2	TRBD2	TGTGCCAGCAGCATAACAACCGGGGGGATTACCGGGGAGCTGTTTTTT	CASSITTGGITGELFF
TRBV28	.	TRBJ2-1	TRBD2	TGTGCCAGCACCTCATCCGGGGGGGATCGGCAGTTCTTC	CASTSSGGDRQFF
TRBV10-3	.	TRBJ1-2	.	TGTGCCATCAGGGAACCGGGTGCGCATGGCTACACCTTC	CAIREPGAHGYTF
TRBV7-2	.	TRBJ2-7	TRBD2	TGTGCCAGCTGCCCTAGCGGGGCCCTGGGCGAGCAGTACTTC	CASCPSGALGEQYF
TRBV28	.	TRBJ2-7	TRBD1	TGTGCCAGCAGTTTAAGGGGGCCGACCTACGAGCAGTACTTC	CASSLRGPTYEQYF
TRBV5-1	.	TRBJ2-2	TRBD1	TGCGCCAGCAGCTTCTCTATACAGGGGGCCGGGGAGCTGTTTTTT	CASSFSIQGAGELFF
TRBV5-1	.	TRBJ1-1	TRBD1	TGCGCCAGCGGGGTAGACAGGGGGGGCACTGAAGCTTTCTTT	CASGVDRGGTEAFF
TRBV30	.	TRBJ2-5	.	TGTGCCTGGGGGGACACCTTGGAGACCCAGTACTTC	CAWGDTLETQYF
TRBV19	once	TRBJ2-7	TRBD1	TGTGCCAGTAGTCCTACGGACAGGGAGAGCTACGAGCAGTACTTC	CASSPTDRESYEQYF
TRBV28	.	TRBJ2-1	TRBD2	TGTGCCACCATAATCGGGGGGGGCCTGGAGCAGTTCTTC	CATIIGGGLEQFF
TRBV19	.	TRBJ2-1	.	TGTGCCAGTAGCGACTGGCTAGTCGTGGTCAATGAGCAGTTCTTC	CASSDWLVVVNEQFF
TRBV28	.	TRBJ2-2	.	TGTGCCAGCAGGCCTCCGGGACTCTCGAACACCGGGGAGCTGTTTTTT	CASRPPGLSNTGELFF
TRBV18	.	TRBJ2-1	TRBD1	TGTGCCAGCTCACCATCAGGGACAGTGGTAAATGAGCAGTTCTTC	CASSPSGTVVNEQFF
TRBV2	.	TRBJ2-3	TRBD2	TGTGCCAGCACGAGACTAGCGAGTACAGATACGCAGTATTTT	CASTRLASTDTQYF
TRBV5-1	.	TRBJ2-5	TRBD2	TGCGCCAGCAGCCCCCGGAGAGGGACTAGCACCCAAGAGACCCAGTACTTC	CASSPRRGTSTQETQYF
TRBV28	.	TRBJ1-5	.	TGTGCCAGCAGTTTACAGGGGTACGCCCGCGATAGCAATCAGCCCCAGCATTTT	CASSLQGYARDSNQPQHF
TRBV30	.	TRBJ1-2	TRBD1	TGTGCCTGGAGCGACATCGGGACAGGCGGATCTAACTATGGCTACACCTTC	CAWSDIGTGGSNYGYTF
TRBV30	.	TRBJ1-3	.	TGTGCCTGGACCGGGACATTAGGAAACACCATATATTTT	CAWTGTLGNTIYF
TRBV4-3	.	TRBJ2-2	.	TGCGCCAGCAGCTCTCGCGGGACCCCTCACACCGGGGAGCTGTTTTTT	CASSSRGTPHTGELFF
TRBV9	.	TRBJ2-3	.	TGTGCCAGCAGCGTAAGGCTAGCTACCACAGATACGCAGTATTTT	CASSVRLATTDTQYF
TRBV5-1	.	TRBJ2-3	TRBD2	TGCGCCAGCAGCTCCGGGACTAGCAAGAGCACGCAGTATTTT	CASSSGTSKSTQYF
TRBV18	once	TRBJ1-2	TRBD1	TGTGCCAGCTCACCGCCGGACAGGGATGGCTACACCTTC	CASSPPDRDGYTF
TRBV10-2	few	TRBJ1-2	TRBD1	TGCGCCAGCGGGGACAGGGGGCGCTGGCCTAACTATGGCTACACCTTC	CASGDRGRWPNYGYTF